Shown below are 17 T cell receptor beta chains from a single sample sequenced in a study of early T cells in non-severe SARS-CoV-2 infection. Each CDR3 protein is one row after TCRdb ran MiXCR on the 5' RACE reads. The table includes about 64,000 distinct CDR3 sequences, around 12% detected once. Sample: whole blood, taken at baseline. The receptors derive from an adult who was a healthcare worker with PCR-confirmed SARS-CoV-2 infection or an uninfected control (not recorded which).

This chain uses TRBV6-2 or TRBV6-3 with TRBJ2-3, with D uncertain. The germline CDR1 and CDR2 sequences are MNHEY and SVGEGT. Trimming pared 5 bases from V and 0 bases from J, leaving 18 bases between. The CDR3 totals 17 residues. The CDR3 sequence: CASSISPADGSTDTQYF. Written as DNA, the CDR3 is TGTGCCAGCAGTATAAGTCCGGCAGACGGTAGCACAGATACGCAGTATTTT.

For the CDR3, the DNA is TGTGCCAGCAGCGTGGAGGGGGACTCCTACGAGCAGTACTTC. Its translation is CASSVEGDSYEQYF. V is TRBV9 and J is TRBJ2-7, with D tentatively TRBD1 or TRBD2 (6 bases each). This CDR3 contains 14 residues. The V and J ends lost 2 bases and 0 bases respectively, with 9 bases between them. CDR1 and CDR2 from the germline V gene are SGDLS and YYNGEE.

This clonotype was detected only a few times. This chain links TRBV5-4 with TRBJ2-5; a possible D gene is TRBD2 (7 bases). Looked up from germline, CDR1 is SGHNT and CDR2 is YYREEE (reference sequence). CDR3 size: 16 residues. V was trimmed by 4 bases and J by 4 bases, leaving 20 bases between them. The CDR3 DNA follows: TGTGCCAGCAGCCCAGGGGCGGGAGAGGGCTTAGAGACCCAGTACTTC. Translating it yields CASSPGAGEGLETQYF.

This clonotype has more than one count but fewer than ten. V usage is TRBV7-2 and J usage is TRBJ2-7, with D perhaps matching TRBD2 (5 bases). CDR1 and CDR2 from the germline V gene are SGHTA and FQGNSA. The CDR3 length is 14 residues. Trimming removed 3 bases from V and 3 bases from J, with 12 bases in between. The CDR3 DNA follows: TGTGCCAGCAGCTTGGAGGATACCTACTACGAGCAGTACTTC. The encoded protein is CASSLEDTYYEQYF. Drawing the rest from reference TRBV7-2 and TRBJ2-7, the complete variable domain is GAGVSQSPSNKVTEKGKDVELRCDPISGHTALYWYRQSLGQGLEFLIYFQGNSAPDKSGLPSDRFSAERTGGSVSTLTIQRTQQEDSAVYLCASSLEDTYYEQYFGPGTRLTVT.

This clonotype was detected many times. J is TRBJ2-7 and V is TRBV12-3 or TRBV12-4; maybe TRBD2 (6 bases). Trimming shortened V by 6 bases and J by 4 bases, and 16 bases separated the two germline ends. This CDR3 is built from 14 residues. CDR3 loop: CASSPLRGSYEQYF. The CDR3 coding sequence is TGTGCCAGCAGCCCGTTGCGGGGTTCTTACGAGCAGTACTTC.

The chain has TRBV6-5 and TRBJ2-4; a possible D gene is TRBD2 (5 bases). Trimming took 6 bases from V and 7 from J, leaving 10 bases between them. Germline V gene data show CDR1 as MNHEY and CDR2 as SVGAGI. This CDR3 region has 12 residues. CDR3 sequence: CASRGSGNIQYF. CDR3 coding DNA: TGTGCCAGCAGGGGGTCGGGGAACATTCAGTACTTC.

V gene TRBV20-1 combines with J gene TRBJ2-3, with 11 bases fitting TRBD2. Germline CDR1 DFQATT, CDR2 SNEGSKA (reference sequence). The CDR3 is 16 residues long. With 6 bases clipped from V and 0 bases from J, the junction kept 8 bases outside the gene matches. CDR3 DNA: TGCAGTGCCTCTACTAGCGGGAGTGGGAGCACAGATACGCAGTATTTT. Amino acid sequence: CSASTSGSGSTDTQYF.

This clonotype appeared many times. The chain uses TRBV5-4 and TRBJ2-1, with TRBD2 matching over 8 bases. The CDR3 is 18 amino acids. Germline CDR1 is SGHNT and CDR2 is YYREEE (reference sequence). V was pared by 3 bases and J by 4 bases, with 15 bases of the junction left unmatched. CDR3: CASSSGGSSGGRYNEQFF. CDR3 sequence (DNA): TGTGCCAGCAGCTCCGGAGGTTCCAGCGGGGGTCGGTACAATGAGCAGTTCTTC.

The chain links TRBV29-1 to TRBJ1-2; 8 bases align to TRBD1. This CDR3 is 15 amino acids long. Germline CDR1 is SQVTM and CDR2 is ANQGSEA. The V and J ends lost 6 bases and 0 bases, in that order; junction bases with no gene match: 9. CDR3 protein: CSVWTGKGTNYGYTF. CDR3 nucleotide sequence: TGCAGCGTCTGGACAGGGAAGGGCACTAACTATGGCTACACCTTC.

This clonotype came up a few times. The chain is built from TRBV6-5 and TRBJ2-4; D could derive from TRBD1 or TRBD2 (5 bases each). CDR1 is MNHEY and CDR2 is SVGAGI in the germline V gene. The CDR3 runs 15 residues. Trimming pared 6 bases from V and 3 bases from J, leaving 15 bases between. The CDR3 protein is CASRGRQRGKNIQYF. The CDR3 DNA is TGTGCCAGCAGAGGCCGACAGAGGGGCAAAAACATTCAGTACTTC.

The V call is TRBV10-3, the J call TRBJ2-2; 8 bases agree with TRBD2. Germline V gene sequence: CDR1 ENHRY, CDR2 SYGVKD. This CDR3 has 14 amino acids. V was pared by 4 bases and J by 4 bases, with 2 bases of the junction left unmatched. In DNA form, the CDR3 reads TGTGCCATCAGTGGACGGGAGGGCACCGGGGAGCTGTTTTTT. Translation gives CAISGREGTGELFF.

This clonotype was seen at least ten times. The chain is built from TRBV2 and TRBJ2-4, with 12 bases that match TRBD2. The V and J ends lost 6 bases and 0 bases, in that order; junction bases with no gene match: 3. The germline V gene has CDR1 SNHLY and CDR2 FYNNEI. This CDR3 is 16 amino acids long. CDR3 in amino acids: CASSEGLAGAKNIQYF. The CDR3 region has the DNA TGTGCCAGCAGCGAGGGACTAGCGGGAGCCAAAAACATTCAGTACTTC.

This clonotype was observed a few times. This chain uses TRBV20-1 with TRBJ2-5; D gene ambiguous. V gave up 4 bases and J gave up 2 bases, with 11 bases separating them. This CDR3 has 13 amino acids. Germline CDR1 and CDR2: DFQATT and SNEGSKA (reference sequence). CDR3 residues: CSANRAVQETQYF. CDR3 DNA: TGCAGTGCTAATCGGGCCGTACAAGAGACCCAGTACTTC.

This clonotype has only a few counts. This chain joins TRBV11-2 and TRBJ2-1, with TRBD2 identical over 8 bases. This CDR3 region has 19 residues. Germline V lookup: CDR1 SGHAT, CDR2 FQNNGV. V was clipped by 1 base and J by 1 base; unmatched bases: 12. The CDR3 nucleotides are TGTGCCAGCAGCTTAGGAGTAAAGATTAGCGGGACATCCTACAATGAGCAGTTCTTC. Translated: CASSLGVKISGTSYNEQFF.

This clonotype has at least ten counts. This chain joins TRBV27 and TRBJ2-7; 9 nucleotides align to TRBD1. The trim removed 0 bases at V and 3 bases at J, leaving 6 bases unmatched. From germline, CDR1 is MNHEY and CDR2 SMNVEV (reference sequence). The CDR3 runs to 16 residues. The CDR3 sequence is CASSLSPRQGDYEQYF. The CDR3 DNA follows: TGTGCCAGCAGTTTATCTCCGCGACAGGGGGACTACGAGCAGTACTTC.

This clonotype has a count of ten or more. The chain uses TRBV28 and TRBJ2-5; unclear D gene. V dropped 6 bases and J dropped 5 bases, with 13 bases sitting between them. Germline CDR1 reads MDHEN; CDR2 reads SYDVKM. The CDR3 loop spans 13 amino acids. CDR3 nucleotide sequence: TGTGCCAGCAGCGAACGCCCGGGCGAGACCCAGTACTTC. Its translation: CASSERPGETQYF.

The chain joins TRBV5-4 to TRBJ1-2; TRBD1 agrees at 8 bases. The CDR3 is made up of 15 amino acids. The V gene's germline CDR1 is SGHNT and CDR2 YYREEE (reference sequence). V was pared by 7 bases and J by 0 bases, with 8 bases of the junction left unmatched. CDR3 nucleotide sequence: TGTGCCAGCCGACGACAGGGGAAAACTAACTATGGCTACACCTTC. Residues: CASRRQGKTNYGYTF.